This T cell receptor beta chain was captured by sequencing in a study of cytomegalovirus exposure and HLA in healthy donors. After removal of 2 bases from V and 0 bases from J, the junction contained 9 bases not matched to a gene. The CDR3 spans 18 residues. The germline CDR1 and CDR2 sequences are LGHNA and YSLEER. The study ran its PCR with 60 Vbeta and 13 Jbeta primers. Assay: immunoSEQ multiplex PCR; the TCRdb copy retains only in-frame clones and omits some. This sample has about 20,000 clones, with roughly 80% found just once. The V and J genes are TRBV4-3 and TRBJ1-3, with 8 bases matching TRBD1. Sample: PBMCs. This clonotype was sampled from a man between 60 and 75 years old in good health and CMV-seronegative. The CDR3 DNA reads as TGCGCCAGCAGCCAACGGACAGGGAACCTAATCTCTGGAAACACCATATATTTT. Protein product: CASSQRTGNLISGNTIYF.